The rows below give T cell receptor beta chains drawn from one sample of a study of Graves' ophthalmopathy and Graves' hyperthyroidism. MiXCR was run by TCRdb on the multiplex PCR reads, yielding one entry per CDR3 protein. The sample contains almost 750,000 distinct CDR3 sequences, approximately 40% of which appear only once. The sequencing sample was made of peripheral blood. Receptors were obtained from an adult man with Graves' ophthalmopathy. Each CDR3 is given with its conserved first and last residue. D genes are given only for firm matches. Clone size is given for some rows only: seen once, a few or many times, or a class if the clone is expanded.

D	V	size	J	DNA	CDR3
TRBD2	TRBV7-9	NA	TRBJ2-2	TGTGCCAGCAGGTCAAGCGGGAGTGGCACCGGGGAGCTGTTTTTT	CASRSSGSGTGELFF
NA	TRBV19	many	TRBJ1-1	TGTGCCAGTAGTATTGCGGCCGTGAACACTGAAGCTTTCTTT	CASSIAAVNTEAFF
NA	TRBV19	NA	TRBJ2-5	TGTGCCAGTAGTATAGACTCGAGGGCGCTCGAGACCCAGTACTTC	CASSIDSRALETQYF
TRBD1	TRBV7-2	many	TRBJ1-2	TGTGCCAGCAGCTTAGGCCTCCCGGGACAGTCAGATGGCTACACCTTC	CASSLGLPGQSDGYTF
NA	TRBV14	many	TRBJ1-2	TGTGCCAGCAGCCAAAATCGACAGAGCTATGGCTACACCTTC	CASSQNRQSYGYTF
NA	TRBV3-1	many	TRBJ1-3	TGTGCCAGCAGCCAAGGACCTGGAAACACCATATATTTT	CASSQGPGNTIYF
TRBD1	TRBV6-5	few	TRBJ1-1	TGTGCCAGCAGTTACGAGGGACAGGCTGAAGCTTTCTTT	CASSYEGQAEAFF
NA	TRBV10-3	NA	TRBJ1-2	TGTGCCATCAGTTACTCCGGAGGACGGAGAAGCTACACCTTC	CAISYSGGRRSYTF
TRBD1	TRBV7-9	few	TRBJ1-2	TGTGCCAGCAGCTTTTCAGGGGCCTCCGGGACAGGGAACCGTGGCTACACCTTC	CASSFSGASGTGNRGYTF
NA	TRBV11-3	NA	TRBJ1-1	TGTGCCAGCAGCTCCGCAGGGAGGAACACTGAAGCTTTCTTT	CASSSAGRNTEAFF
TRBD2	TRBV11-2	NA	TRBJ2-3	TGTGCCAGCAGCTTAGATCCCCTAGCGGGAGGAGATACGCAGTATTTT	CASSLDPLAGGDTQYF
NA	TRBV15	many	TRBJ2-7	TGTGCCACCAGCAGAGTGATTCAGGGGCCGGTAGACGAGCAGTACTTC	CATSRVIQGPVDEQYF
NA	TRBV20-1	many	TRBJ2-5	TGCAGTGCTAGTTTCGGTACAGAGACCCAGTACTTC	CSASFGTETQYF
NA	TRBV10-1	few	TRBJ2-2	TGCGCCAGCAGTGAGGACAGGATTGACGGGGAGCTGTTTTTT	CASSEDRIDGELFF
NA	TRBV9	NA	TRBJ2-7	TGTGCCAGCAGCGTAAGTGGGACACACTCCTACGAGCAGTACTTC	CASSVSGTHSYEQYF
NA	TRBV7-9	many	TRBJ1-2	TGTGCCAGCAGCTTCCCGATCCCCGGGGGCGGCTACACCTTC	CASSFPIPGGGYTF
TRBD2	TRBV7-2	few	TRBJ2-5	TGTGCCAGCAGCCGCTTTAGCGGGGGGAAGAGTACCCAGTACTTC	CASSRFSGGKSTQYF
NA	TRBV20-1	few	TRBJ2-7	TGCAGTGTTTCGACCGCCCCAGATGACGAGCAGTACTTC	CSVSTAPDDEQYF
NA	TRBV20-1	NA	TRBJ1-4	TGCAGTGCTAGAGTCGCAGGGAGAGATGAAAAACTGTTTTTT	CSARVAGRDEKLFF